Listed here are 25 T cell receptor beta chains from one sample, sequenced in a study of OX40 agonist ivuxolimab in advanced cancers. Data came from immunoSEQ multiplex PCR; TCRdb stores just in-frame clones and leaves some out. Here the sample spans under 70,000 clones, about 86% being singletons. The sample consisted of CD4+ or CD8+ T cells sorted from blood, taken in a trial of the OX40 agonist ivuxolimab. The receptors originated from an adult with an advanced solid tumor such as melanoma, head and neck, liver or kidney cancer.

The chain combines TRBV13 with TRBJ1-2; tentatively, D is TRBD1 (5 bases). V gave up 4 bases and J gave up 4 bases, with 13 bases separating them. CDR3 length equals 14 residues. From germline, CDR1 is PRHDT and CDR2 FYEKMQ (reference sequence). The CDR3: CASSSPGPLYGYTF. In DNA form, the CDR3 reads TGTGCCAGCAGCTCCCCGGGGCCTCTCTATGGCTACACCTTC.

The chain recombines TRBV6-5 with TRBJ2-7, with D perhaps TRBD1 (6 bases). Germline values: CDR1 MNHEY, CDR2 SVGAGI. The CDR3 sequence is 16 residues long. V was pared by 0 bases and J by 3 bases, with 15 bases between. CDR3 residues: CASSYSTGQAFYEQYF. The CDR3 DNA reads TGTGCCAGCAGTTACTCGACGGGACAAGCTTTCTACGAGCAGTACTTC.

The chain joins TRBV9 to TRBJ2-7; possibly TRBD1 for D (6 bases). The V gene lost 1 base and the J gene lost 0 bases, with 8 bases spanning the gap. Germline CDR1 SGDLS, CDR2 YYNGEE. This CDR3 has 14 residues. DNA of the CDR3: TGTGCCAGCAGCGTACACAGGGCCTCCTACGAGCAGTACTTC. As protein: CASSVHRASYEQYF.

The chain has TRBV5-6 and TRBJ2-3; D might be TRBD2 (5 bases). This CDR3 region has 16 residues. Trimming took 2 bases from V and 2 from J, leaving 15 bases between them. Germline assignment: CDR1 SGHDT and CDR2 YYEEEE. CDR3 nucleotides: TGTGCCAGCAGCTTACTTTCCTCGGGGAACACAGATACGCAGTATTTT. Protein sequence: CASSLLSSGNTDTQYF.

This clone is a singleton in its sample. The chain joins TRBV7-8 to TRBJ2-3; D may be TRBD1 or TRBD2 (6 bases each). This CDR3 has 17 residues. Germline CDR1 reads SGHVS; CDR2 reads FQNEAQ. The V end lost 1 base, the J end lost 2 bases, and 16 bases lay between the germline ends. The CDR3: CASSLVLRGALTDTQYF. The CDR3 nucleotides read TGTGCCAGCAGCTTAGTACTGAGGGGGGCTCTCACAGATACGCAGTATTTT.

This chain joins TRBV6-1 and TRBJ2-7; D may be TRBD1 (5 bases). Between the trimmed V and J ends, which lost 8 bases and 4 bases, there was a span of 15 bases. The CDR3 runs 13 residues. The germline V gene encodes CDR1 MNHNS and CDR2 SASEGT. The CDR3 region is CASLGPPFYEQYF. Here the CDR3 DNA reads TGTGCCAGCTTGGGGCCCCCCTTTTACGAGCAGTACTTC.

The chain has TRBV4-1 and TRBJ1-5; 8 bases fit TRBD1. V lost 4 bases, J lost 0 bases, and 17 bases stayed unmatched. The CDR3 sequence is 20 residues long. Germline CDR1 and CDR2: MGHRA and YSYEKL. The CDR3 DNA reads TGCGCCAGCAGCCTAGGACGGACAGGGCAACGACGGGATAGCAATCAGCCCCAGCATTTT. Encoded protein: CASSLGRTGQRRDSNQPQHF.

This sequence joins TRBV19 and TRBJ2-1; TRBD2 agrees at 7 bases. V lost 9 bases, J lost 0 bases, and 2 bases stayed unmatched. The CDR3 has 13 amino acids. CDR1 and CDR2 from the germline V gene are LNHDA and SQIVND (reference sequence). CDR3 coding DNA: TGTGCCAGCGGGGGGAGCTCCTACAATGAGCAGTTCTTC. The encoded protein is CASGGSSYNEQFF.

This chain links TRBV6-5 with TRBJ2-5; 10 nucleotides agree with TRBD1. The CDR3 is 16 amino acids. J gave up 3 bases and V 2 bases, and 6 bases lay outside the gene matches. The germline CDR1 and CDR2 sequences are MNHEY and SVGAGI. The CDR3 loop reads CASSYPSGQGKETQYF. The DNA of the CDR3 is TGTGCCAGCAGTTACCCCTCGGGACAGGGGAAAGAGACCCAGTACTTC.

V is TRBV7-8 and J is TRBJ1-1, with TRBD1 identical over 9 bases. Germline V gene data show CDR1 as SGHVS and CDR2 as FQNEAQ. The CDR3 is made up of 15 amino acids. V lost 2 bases to trimming and J lost 6 bases; unmatched junction nucleotides: 7. Written as DNA, the CDR3 is TGTGCCAGCAGCTTAACGACAGGGGGGATCTCTGAAGCTTTCTTT. This sequence encodes CASSLTTGGISEAFF. Variable domain in full (rest from reference TRBV7-8 and TRBJ1-1): GAGVSQSPRYKVAKRGQDVALRCDPISGHVSLFWYQQALGQGPEFLTYFQNEAQLDKSGLPSDRFFAERPEGSVSTLKIQRTQQEDSAVYLCASSLTTGGISEAFFGQGTRLTVV.

The gene calls are TRBV11-2 and TRBJ2-3; 7 bases agree with TRBD1. Trimming took 0 bases from V and 3 from J; bases not matched to a gene: 6. There are 16 residues in the CDR3. Germline CDR1 SGHAT, CDR2 FQNNGV. The CDR3 loop is CASSLDQTGLTDTQYF. As DNA, the CDR3 is TGTGCCAGCAGCTTAGATCAGACAGGGCTGACAGATACGCAGTATTTT.

CDR3 in DNA: TGTGCCAACGCACAGGCGATTTTGGACGAGCAGTACTTC. The encoded protein is CANAQAILDEQYF. The chain couples TRBV28 to TRBJ2-7, with D perhaps matching TRBD1 (5 bases). Trimming shortened V by 10 bases and J by 5 bases, and 18 bases separated the two germline ends. CDR1 and CDR2 from the germline V gene are MDHEN and SYDVKM. The CDR3 contains 13 residues.

The gene calls are TRBV19 and TRBJ2-1, with D uncertain. Trimming shortened V by 3 bases and J by 7 bases, and 7 bases separated the two germline ends. Germline loops: CDR1 LNHDA, CDR2 SQIVND (reference sequence). The CDR3 runs 12 residues. Here the CDR3 reads CASSIALNEQFF. The CDR3 DNA is TGTGCCAGTAGTATTGCGTTAAATGAGCAGTTCTTC. Complete variable domain (other parts from reference TRBV19 and TRBJ2-1): DGGITQSPKYLFRKEGQNVTLSCEQNLNHDAMYWYRQDPGQGLRLIYYSQIVNDFQKGDIAEGYSVSREKKESFPLTVTSAQKNPTAFYLCASSIALNEQFFGPGTRLTVL.

The rearrangement uses TRBV5-3 and TRBJ2-1; D unclear. TRBV5-3 has ORF status, its function being uncertain. V lost 2 bases to trimming and J lost 0 bases, with 12 bases between them. The CDR3 has 16 residues. DNA of the CDR3: TGTGCCAGAAGCTTAGTTCATCTGAGCTCCTACAATGAGCAGTTCTTC. Its translation: CARSLVHLSSYNEQFF.

The CDR3 DNA reads as TGTGCCAGCAGCTTAACTGTGAGGGGGCCTATGGATGAGCAGTTCTTC. It yields the protein CASSLTVRGPMDEQFF. The rearrangement joins TRBV7-3 to TRBJ2-1; 7 bases are a match to TRBD1. The CDR3 has 16 residues. J was trimmed by 8 bases and V by 0 bases; bases with no gene match: 10. The germline V gene has CDR1 SGHTA and CDR2 FQGTGA.

This chain joins TRBV7-9 and TRBJ1-3, with D possibly TRBD1 on 5 matching bases. The CDR3 runs to 15 residues. Germline-derived CDR1 and CDR2 are SEHNR and FQNEAQ (reference sequence). Trimming left V 3 bases short and J 4 bases short, with 13 bases between. CDR3 nucleotides: TGTGCCAGCAGCTTTCTCCAGGGAGGAGGAAACACCATATATTTT. Translated, it gives CASSFLQGGGNTIYF.

This chain connects TRBV7-6 to TRBJ2-1; perhaps TRBD1 as D (7 bases). The CDR3 covers 18 residues. V was cut by 3 bases and J by 0 bases, with 18 bases left in between. Germline V gene data show CDR1 as SGHVS and CDR2 as FNYEAQ. The CDR3 DNA is TGTGCCAGCAGCTTGGGGGATTACAGGGGAGGCTCCTACAATGAGCAGTTCTTC. This encodes CASSLGDYRGGSYNEQFF.

This chain joins TRBV6-5 and TRBJ2-2; 7 bases fit TRBD1. The CDR3 totals 13 residues. Germline trimming cut 9 bases from V and 4 bases from J; bases unmatched to any gene: 5. Germline V CDR1 and CDR2: MNHEY, SVGAGI. The CDR3: CASTPGGTGELFF. DNA of the CDR3: TGTGCCAGTACACCAGGGGGCACCGGGGAGCTGTTTTTT.

This chain uses TRBV2 with TRBJ1-2; the D is unclear. The CDR3 has 9 amino acids. Germline-derived CDR1 and CDR2 are SNHLY and FYNNEI. The V end lost 4 bases, the J end lost 13 bases, and 7 bases lay between the germline ends. CDR3 region: CASSGRLTF. The CDR3 region has the DNA TGTGCCAGCAGTGGTCGCCTCACCTTC.

The V gene is TRBV2, the J gene TRBJ2-5; 7 bases map to TRBD1. CDR3 length: 15 amino acids. The V segment lost 6 bases and the J segment 2 bases; nucleotides outside the gene matches: 9. Germline V gene data show CDR1 as SNHLY and CDR2 as FYNNEI. CDR3 in amino acids: CASRVTGTAQETQYF. CDR3 sequence (DNA): TGTGCCAGCAGGGTTACCGGGACAGCGCAAGAGACCCAGTACTTC.

The count of this clone is one. J is TRBJ2-7 and V is TRBV7-2; unclear D gene. This CDR3 is built from 11 residues. Trimming removed 3 bases from V and 2 bases from J, with 2 bases in between. CDR1 SGHTA and CDR2 FQGNSA come from the germline V gene. CDR3 residues: CASSFTYEQYF. CDR3 DNA: TGTGCCAGCAGCTTTACCTACGAGCAGTACTTC.

This clone has only one observation. The rearrangement links TRBV4-2 to TRBJ1-1; TRBD1 matches at 9 bases. Trimming removed 0 bases from V and 6 bases from J; junction bases left unmatched: 11. This CDR3 contains 17 residues. Per germline, CDR1 LGHNA and CDR2 YNFKEQ. DNA of the CDR3: TGTGCCAGCAGCCAAGACTTCCCTGACAGGGGGAGCGCTGAAGCTTTCTTT. It is translated as CASSQDFPDRGSAEAFF.

The rearrangement joins TRBV10-3 to TRBJ2-4, with 10 positions matching TRBD1. This CDR3 is 16 amino acids long. V lost 5 bases and J lost 0; bases outside the gene matches: 4. The V gene's germline CDR1 is ENHRY and CDR2 SYGVKD. Here the CDR3 reads CAISPTGGIAKNIQYF. The DNA of the CDR3 is TGTGCCATCAGTCCGACAGGGGGCATAGCCAAAAACATTCAGTACTTC.

The rearrangement links TRBV6-1 to TRBJ1-1; possible D gene TRBD1, 5 bases. The V gene's germline CDR1 is MNHNS and CDR2 SASEGT. The CDR3 has 18 amino acids. Trimming took 3 bases from V and 3 from J, leaving 23 bases between them. The CDR3 region is CASSDLRQPLVWDTEAFF. CDR3 coding DNA: TGTGCCAGCAGTGACCTTAGACAGCCTCTCGTGTGGGACACTGAAGCTTTCTTT.

The chain employs TRBV6-5 and TRBJ1-1, with D hard to call. CDR1 MNHEY and CDR2 SVGAGI come from the germline V gene. CDR3 length equals 12 residues. V was cut by 0 bases and J by 6 bases, with 5 bases left in between. CDR3 nucleotide sequence: TGTGCCAGCAGTTACTCTGGGGCTGAAGCTTTCTTT. Amino acids: CASSYSGAEAFF.